This T cell receptor beta chain appears in the sequencing data of a study of T cell changes during pregnancy in multiple sclerosis. Sequencing used immunoSEQ multiplex PCR; TCRdb keeps in-frame clones, though not all of them. The sample lists 55,000 to 65,000 clones, almost 95% occurring once. Losses at the gene ends were 1 base for V and 1 base for J; bases not matched to a gene: 5. Per germline, CDR1 KGHSH and CDR2 LQKENI. The CDR3 spans 18 residues. Sequenced here: peripheral blood, sampled in the first trimester of pregnancy. This clonotype was obtained from a female donor with multiple sclerosis, enrolled in a pregnancy study. The chain combines TRBV18 with TRBJ1-6; TRBD1 aligns across 9 bases. For the CDR3, the DNA is TGTGCCAGCTCACCACTTACTGGGACAGGGTCCTATAATTCACCCCTCCACTTT. Protein: CASSPLTGTGSYNSPLHF.